The entry below gives a single T cell receptor beta chain sequence along with its context. Its antigen is unidentified. The CDR3 runs to 13 residues. Trimming took 5 bases from V and 5 from J, leaving 9 bases between them. Stated time point: newly diagnosed GD, antithyroid drugs for less than 3 months. Researchers made the TCR library from RNA that was extracted from PBMCs. The sample belongs to a study of regulatory T cells in long-lasting Graves disease. General study results and limits: It was in persistent disease that TRBV28, TRBJ1-2 and TRBJ2-5 were favored. New patients shared 800 to 1,000 public clonotypes, and persistent patients shared more, with 2,741. It was peripheral blood alone, not thyroid tissue, that was studied.

Sequencing libraries for TCR beta were prepared with iRepertoire HTBI primers and Arm-PCR of CDR3 regions. Original processing notes: Across samples, about 56 TRBV and more than 13 TRBJ segments were found. MiXCR was run by TCRdb on the multiplex PCR reads, yielding one entry per CDR3 protein. The V and J calls here are based on TCRdb, not the publication. The top ten clones hold roughly 27% of a sample with under 400,000 distinct CDR3 sequences, around 15% of them seen once. Another study also made use of these data, one on T cells in Graves' hyperthyroidism and ophthalmopathy.

This receptor was taken from a man aged 35 to 55 with Graves disease. The chain combines TRBV12-3 or TRBV12-4 with TRBJ2-2; D unresolved. The sequencing here drew on peripheral blood mononuclear cells (PBMCs), taken at new diagnosis, from a patient treated with antithyroid drugs. This chain's CDR3 is CASSQSWTGELFF. CDR3 sequence (DNA): TGTGCCAGCAGTCAAAGTTGGACCGGGGAGCTGTTTTTT.